The sequence of this TCR beta chain was determined in a study of blood T cell repertoires in COVID-19. The germline V gene has CDR1 MNHEY and CDR2 SVGEGT. Trimming at V came to 2 bases and at J to 5 bases, leaving 20 bases not matched to a gene. The CDR3 is made up of 20 amino acids. Method: immunoSEQ multiplex PCR; TCRdb's copy keeps in-frame clones and lacks some. This sample has 85,000 to 130,000 clones; about three quarters occur once, and the top ten carry 6.2%. The TCR originated in an elderly man with COVID-19, enrolled during active disease. The source material was peripheral blood. The rearrangement links TRBV6-2 or TRBV6-3 to TRBJ2-5, with 10 bases lining up with TRBD2. The CDR3 nucleotides read TGTGCCAGCAGTTACACCGTCAGGCTAGCGGGAGAAGGCGAGAGGGAGACCCAGTACTTC. Protein: CASSYTVRLAGEGERETQYF.